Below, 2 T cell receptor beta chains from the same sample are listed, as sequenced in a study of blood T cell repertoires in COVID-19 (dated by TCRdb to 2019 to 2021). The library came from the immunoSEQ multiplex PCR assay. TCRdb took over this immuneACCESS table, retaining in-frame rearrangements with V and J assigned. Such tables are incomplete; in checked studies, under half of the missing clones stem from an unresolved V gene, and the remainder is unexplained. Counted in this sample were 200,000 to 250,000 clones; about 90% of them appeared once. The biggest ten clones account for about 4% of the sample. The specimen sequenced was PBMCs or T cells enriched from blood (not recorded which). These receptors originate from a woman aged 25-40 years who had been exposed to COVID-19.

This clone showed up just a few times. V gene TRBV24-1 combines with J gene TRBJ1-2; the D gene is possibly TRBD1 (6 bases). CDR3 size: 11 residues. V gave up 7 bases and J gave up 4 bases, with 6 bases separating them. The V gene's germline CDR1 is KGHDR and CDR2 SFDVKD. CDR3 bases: TGTGCCACCAGAGGGGGCTATGGCTACACCTTC. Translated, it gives CATRGGYGYTF.

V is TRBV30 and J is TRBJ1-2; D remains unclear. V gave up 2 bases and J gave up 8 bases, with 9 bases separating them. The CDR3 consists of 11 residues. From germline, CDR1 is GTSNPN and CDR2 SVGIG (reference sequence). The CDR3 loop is CAWSTGIGYTF. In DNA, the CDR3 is TGTGCCTGGAGTACCGGGATCGGCTACACCTTC. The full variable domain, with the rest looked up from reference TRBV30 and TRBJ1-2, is SQTIHQWPATLVQPVGSPLSLECTVEGTSNPNLYWYRQAAGRGLQLLFYSVGIGQISSEVPQNLSASRPQDRQFILSSKKLLLSDSGFYLCAWSTGIGYTFGSGTRLTVV.